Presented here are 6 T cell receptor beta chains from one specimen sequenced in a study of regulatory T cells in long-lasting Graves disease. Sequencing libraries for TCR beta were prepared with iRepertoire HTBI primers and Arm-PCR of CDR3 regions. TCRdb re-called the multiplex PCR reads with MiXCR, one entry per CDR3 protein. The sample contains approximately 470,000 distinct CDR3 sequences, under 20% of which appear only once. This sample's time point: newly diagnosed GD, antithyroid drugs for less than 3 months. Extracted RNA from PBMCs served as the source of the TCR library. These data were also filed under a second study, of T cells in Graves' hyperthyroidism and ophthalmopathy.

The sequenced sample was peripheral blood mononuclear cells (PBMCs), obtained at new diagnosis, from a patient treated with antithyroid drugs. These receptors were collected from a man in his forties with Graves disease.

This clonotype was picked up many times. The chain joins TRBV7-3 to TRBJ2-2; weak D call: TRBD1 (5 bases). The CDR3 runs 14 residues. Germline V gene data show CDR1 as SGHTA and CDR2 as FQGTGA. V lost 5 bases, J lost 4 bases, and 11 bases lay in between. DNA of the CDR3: TGTGCCAGCAGCATGTATCAGGGCACCGGGGAGCTGTTTTTT. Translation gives CASSMYQGTGELFF.

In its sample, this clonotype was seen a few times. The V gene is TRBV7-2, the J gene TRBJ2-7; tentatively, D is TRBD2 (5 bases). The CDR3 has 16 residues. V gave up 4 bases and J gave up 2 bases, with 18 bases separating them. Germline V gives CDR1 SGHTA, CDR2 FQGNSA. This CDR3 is CASSSAGISMAYEQYF. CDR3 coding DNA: TGTGCCAGCAGCTCGGCCGGGATCTCCATGGCCTACGAGCAGTACTTC.

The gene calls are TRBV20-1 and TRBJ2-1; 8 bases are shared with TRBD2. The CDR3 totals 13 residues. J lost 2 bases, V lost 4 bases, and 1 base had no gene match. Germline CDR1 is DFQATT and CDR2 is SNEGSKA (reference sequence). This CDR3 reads CSAKGLAYNEQFF. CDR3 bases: TGCAGTGCTAAGGGACTAGCCTACAATGAGCAGTTCTTC.

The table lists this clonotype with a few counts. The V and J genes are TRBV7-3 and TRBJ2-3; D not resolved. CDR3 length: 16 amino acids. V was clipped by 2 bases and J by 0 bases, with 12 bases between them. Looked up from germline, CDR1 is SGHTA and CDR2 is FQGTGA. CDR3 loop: CASSLSPWGSTDTQYF. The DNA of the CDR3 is TGTGCCAGCAGCTTATCCCCGTGGGGTAGCACAGATACGCAGTATTTT.

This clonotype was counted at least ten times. In DNA form, the CDR3 reads TGTGCCACCAGTCGGTCTAGCGGGACCCACGAGCAGTACTTC. It codes for CATSRSSGTHEQYF. V and J are TRBV24-1 and TRBJ2-7, with TRBD2 matching over 9 bases. V lost 6 bases to trimming and J lost 5 bases; unmatched junction nucleotides: 7. CDR3 length equals 14 residues. Per germline, CDR1 KGHDR and CDR2 SFDVKD.

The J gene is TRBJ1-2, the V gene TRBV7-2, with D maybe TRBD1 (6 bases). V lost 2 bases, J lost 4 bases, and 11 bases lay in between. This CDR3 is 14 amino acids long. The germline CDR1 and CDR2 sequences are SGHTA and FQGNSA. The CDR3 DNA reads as TGTGCCAGCAGCTTACCAGGGGTCTCCTATGGCTACACCTTC. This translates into CASSLPGVSYGYTF.